The 19 T cell receptor beta chains below were found in one sample sequenced in a study of T-cell memory formation after mild COVID-19. Via MiXCR, TCRdb re-called the 5' RACE reads, giving one row per CDR3 protein. The sample comprises hundreds of thousands of distinct CDR3 sequences, approximately 15% of which are singletons, and about 20% rests with the top ten. Sequencing was carried out using PBMCs or a T cell subset sorted from them (not recorded which). The receptors shown here come from a man aged 18 to 30 who had mild COVID-19 (a few samples of this study predate the infection). Cell type and time point are not known.

This chain joins TRBV2 and TRBJ2-7, with D unclear. The CDR3 has 13 amino acids. The germline V gene encodes CDR1 SNHLY and CDR2 FYNNEI. Trimming cost V 5 bases and J 5 bases, with 13 bases left between them. The CDR3 DNA follows: TGTGCCAGCAGTTCTGGGATTCGGAACGAGCAGTACGTC. Translation: CASSSGIRNEQYV.

This clonotype was observed a few times. This chain connects TRBV18 to TRBJ2-3; the D is unclear. CDR3 length: 14 residues. Trimming shortened V by 0 bases and J by 0 bases, and 4 bases separated the two germline ends. The germline CDR1 and CDR2 sequences are KGHSH and LQKENI. The CDR3 is CASSPPLSTDTQYF. For the CDR3, the DNA is TGTGCCAGCTCACCACCGCTTAGCACAGATACGCAGTATTTT.

V gene TRBV7-3 combines with J gene TRBJ1-1, with unresolved D. Trimming removed 3 bases at V and 8 bases at J, with 13 bases between. Germline assignment: CDR1 SGHTA and CDR2 FQGTGA. The CDR3 consists of 13 residues. The CDR3, as DNA: TGTGCCAGCAGCTTGCCGGGAACACGAGAAGCTTTCTTT. Protein: CASSLPGTREAFF.

The chain employs TRBV18 and TRBJ1-6; D perhaps matches TRBD1 (6 bases). The CDR3 is 14 amino acids. Trimming took off 2 bases at V and 10 bases at J, with 12 bases between the two ends. Germline V gives CDR1 KGHSH, CDR2 LQKENI. The CDR3: CASSPTDSKSPLHF. The CDR3 nucleotides read TGTGCCAGCTCACCAACGGACAGTAAATCACCCCTCCACTTT.

The chain links TRBV7-2 to TRBJ2-6, with TRBD2 identical over 13 bases. The V segment lost 7 bases and the J segment 2 bases; nucleotides outside the gene matches: 20. Germline V gene data show CDR1 as SGHTA and CDR2 as FQGNSA. The CDR3 is 22 amino acids. Here the CDR3 DNA reads TGTGCCAGCACCAAGAGCTGGACTAGCGGGGGCTCCACTTTTGCTGGGGCCAACGTCCTGACTTTC. Protein sequence: CASTKSWTSGGSTFAGANVLTF.

This clonotype was detected many times. CDR3 sequence (DNA): TGTGCCAGCAGCTTCTACAGGGAGGTAGCGGGGGAGCTGTTTTTT. Translated, it gives CASSFYREVAGELFF. The chain joins TRBV5-6 to TRBJ2-2, with D possibly called TRBD1 or TRBD2 (6 bases each). Trimming removed 2 bases at V and 8 bases at J, with 16 bases between. CDR1 SGHDT and CDR2 YYEEEE come from the germline V gene. The CDR3 covers 15 residues.

In its sample, this clonotype was seen a few times. The chain carries TRBV27 and TRBJ1-5; possible D gene TRBD1, 5 bases. This CDR3 comprises 14 residues. V was trimmed by 6 bases and J by 2 bases, leaving 11 bases between them. Germline CDR1 reads MNHEY; CDR2 reads SMNVEV (reference sequence). The DNA for the CDR3 is TGTGCCAGCAGAGGCCCAGGGCGCAATCAGCCCCAGCATTTT. Translation: CASRGPGRNQPQHF.

This clonotype was found a few times. V usage is TRBV12-3 or TRBV12-4 and J usage is TRBJ1-5; D not resolved. Between the trimmed V and J ends, which lost 6 bases and 4 bases, there was a span of 7 bases. The CDR3 length is 12 residues. CDR3 sequence: CASRTGNQPQHF. In DNA, the CDR3 is TGTGCCAGCAGGACGGGAAATCAGCCCCAGCATTTT.

This chain joins TRBV4-1 and TRBJ2-7; 8 nucleotides line up with TRBD1. The CDR3 is 16 amino acids. Germline values: CDR1 MGHRA, CDR2 YSYEKL. The trim removed 3 bases at V and 3 bases at J, leaving 10 bases unmatched. CDR3 region: CASSQDLRQGSYEQYV. CDR3 nucleotide sequence: TGCGCCAGCAGCCAGGACCTGCGACAGGGGAGCTACGAGCAGTACGTC.

The J gene is TRBJ2-6, the V gene TRBV6-5, with 7 positions matching TRBD1. Trimming cost V 4 bases and J 0 bases; bases outside gene matches: 3. Germline V gene data show CDR1 as MNHEY and CDR2 as SVGAGI. CDR3 size: 16 residues. The CDR3 coding sequence is TGTGCCAGCAGTTGGGACAGCCACTCTGGGGCCAACGTCCTGACTTTC. It encodes CASSWDSHSGANVLTF.

This clonotype was counted at least ten times. The rearrangement links TRBV7-9 to TRBJ1-1; 9 nucleotides match TRBD1. The CDR3 loop spans 15 amino acids. J lost 1 base, V lost 5 bases, and 5 bases had no gene match. CDR1 is SEHNR and CDR2 is FQNEAQ in the germline V gene (reference sequence). CDR3 region: CASSPGQGRNTEAFF. DNA of the CDR3: TGTGCCAGCAGCCCAGGACAGGGGAGGAACACTGAAGCTTTCTTT. The full variable domain, its missing parts supplied by reference TRBV7-9 and TRBJ1-1, is DTGVSQNPRHKITKRGQNVTFRCDPISEHNRLYWYRQTLGQGPEFLTYFQNEAQLEKSRLLSDRFSAERPKGSFSTLEIQRTEQGDSAMYLCASSPGQGRNTEAFFGQGTRLTVV.

This clonotype was seen more than once but under ten times. The gene calls are TRBV5-1 and TRBJ2-2; 16 nucleotides line up with TRBD2. The germline V gene encodes CDR1 SGHRS and CDR2 YFSETQ. This CDR3 has 18 amino acids. The trim removed 2 bases at V and 5 bases at J, leaving 6 bases unmatched. CDR3 loop: CASSFGTSGGARTGELFF. The CDR3 bases are TGCGCCAGCAGCTTTGGGACTAGCGGGGGGGCCAGGACCGGGGAGCTGTTTTTT.

This clonotype has more than one count but fewer than ten. The chain employs TRBV20-1 and TRBJ1-2; D remains ambiguous. Deletions cut 6 bases from V and 8 bases from J, with 19 bases between. There are 13 residues in the CDR3. Germline CDR1 DFQATT, CDR2 SNEGSKA (reference sequence). The CDR3 DNA follows: TGCAGTGCCGAAGTATCCCCCCCCGGGGGCTACACCTTC. As protein: CSAEVSPPGGYTF.

The chain uses TRBV6-5 and TRBJ1-5, with D tentatively TRBD1 (6 bases). V was cut by 5 bases and J by 6 bases, with 14 bases left in between. The CDR3 loop spans 14 amino acids. Germline CDR1 reads MNHEY; CDR2 reads SVGAGI. DNA for the CDR3: TGTGCCAGCAGTGAAACAGGGAAAGGTCAGCCCCAGCATTTT. Translated: CASSETGKGQPQHF.

This clonotype was picked up a small number of times. The chain combines TRBV4-3 with TRBJ2-1; TRBD1 matches at 8 bases. Germline V gene sequence: CDR1 LGHNA, CDR2 YSLEER. The CDR3 is 18 amino acids. The V segment lost 5 bases and the J segment 7 bases; nucleotides outside the gene matches: 19. The DNA for the CDR3 is TGCGCCAGCAGCTTTCTGGGGACAGGACGGCGTGTTAGTAATGAGCAGTTCTTC. Translated, it gives CASSFLGTGRRVSNEQFF.

The rearrangement uses TRBV30 and TRBJ2-7, with TRBD2 matching over 8 bases. CDR3 length equals 16 residues. Germline V gives CDR1 GTSNPN, CDR2 SVGIG (reference sequence). Germline trimming cut 0 bases from V and 3 bases from J; bases unmatched to any gene: 10. The CDR3: CAWSVLLAGLGYEQYF. The CDR3 DNA reads TGTGCCTGGAGTGTACTCCTAGCGGGCCTAGGCTACGAGCAGTACTTC.

This clonotype showed up just a few times. The V call is TRBV11-2, the J call TRBJ2-2; D remains ambiguous. The CDR3 has 16 residues. Trimming took 2 bases from V and 0 from J, leaving 10 bases between them. Germline V gene lookup returns CDR1 SGHAT and CDR2 FQNNGV. The DNA of the CDR3 is TGTGCCAGCAGCTTAAGGACGGCCGCGAACACCGGGGAGCTGTTTTTT. Translating gives CASSLRTAANTGELFF.

Written as DNA, the CDR3 is TGTGCCAGCAGCACGCCCTCCAATGAGCAGTTCTTC. Its translation is CASSTPSNEQFF. The rearrangement links TRBV28 to TRBJ2-1; D remains ambiguous. The CDR3 sequence is 12 residues long. Trimming took 6 bases from V and 6 from J, leaving 9 bases between them. Germline V gives CDR1 MDHEN, CDR2 SYDVKM. Using reference TRBV28 and TRBJ2-1 for the parts outside the CDR3, the full variable domain is DVKVTQSSRYLVKRTGEKVFLECVQDMDHENMFWYRQDPGLGLRLIYFSYDVKMKEKGDIPEGYSVSREKKERFSLILESASTNQTSMYLCASSTPSNEQFFGPGTRLTVL.

The J gene is TRBJ2-7, the V gene TRBV19, with D perhaps TRBD2 (5 bases). The germline gives CDR1 LNHDA, CDR2 SQIVND (reference sequence). V was cut by 1 base and J by 3 bases, with 10 bases left in between. The CDR3 runs to 14 residues. In DNA form, the CDR3 reads TGTGCCAGTAGTATAGCGTCCCGGGGCTACGAGCAGTACTTC. Translation gives CASSIASRGYEQYF.